This TCR beta chain was profiled in a study of T cell responses to AZD1222 COVID-19 vaccine. Of note for this clone: The sample carries other DNA sequences with the same CDR3.

Sequenced by immunoSEQ multiplex PCR; TCRdb stores in-frame clones only, minus some. The sample holds 120,000 to 150,000 clones; roughly 90% are singletons and the top ten take about 1.8%. Germline assignment: CDR1 KGHSH and CDR2 LQKENI. CDR3 size: 13 residues. Between the trimmed V and J ends, which lost 4 bases and 1 base, there was a span of 7 bases. The chain joins TRBV18 to TRBJ1-1; the D is unclear. The source was peripheral blood, collected 28 days after the second AZD1222 dose. This receptor was obtained from an adult who received the AZD1222 COVID-19 vaccine. CDR3 sequence reads: CASSQGENTEAFF. CDR3 in DNA: TGTGCCAGCTCACAGGGTGAGAACACTGAAGCTTTCTTT. Based on the CDR3 plus reference TRBV18 and TRBJ1-1, the full variable domain is NAGVMQNPRHLVRRRGQEARLRCSPMKGHSHVYWYRQLPEEGLKFMVYLQKENIIDESGMPKERFSAEFPKEGPSILRIQQVVRGDSAAYFCASSQGENTEAFFGQGTRLTVV.